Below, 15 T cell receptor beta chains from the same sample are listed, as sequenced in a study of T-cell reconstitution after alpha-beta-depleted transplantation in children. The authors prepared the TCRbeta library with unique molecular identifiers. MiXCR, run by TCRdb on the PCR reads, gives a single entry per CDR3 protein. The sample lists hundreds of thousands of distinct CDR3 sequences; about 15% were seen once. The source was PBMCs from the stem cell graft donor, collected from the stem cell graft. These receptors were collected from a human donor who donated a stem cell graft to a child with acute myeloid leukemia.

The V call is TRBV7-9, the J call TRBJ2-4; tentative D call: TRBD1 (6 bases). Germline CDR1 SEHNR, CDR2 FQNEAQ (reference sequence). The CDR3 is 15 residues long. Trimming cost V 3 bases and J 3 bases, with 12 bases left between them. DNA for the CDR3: TGTGCCAGCAGCTTGGCCGGGGACATCAAAAACATTCAGTACTTC. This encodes CASSLAGDIKNIQYF.

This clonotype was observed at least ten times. CDR3 in amino acids: CSATDRLFQETQYF. The CDR3 DNA reads TGCAGTGCTACCGACAGGCTATTCCAAGAGACCCAGTACTTC. The chain couples TRBV20-1 to TRBJ2-5; possibly TRBD1 for D (6 bases). The CDR3 length is 14 residues. Trimming shortened V by 4 bases and J by 1 base, and 13 bases separated the two germline ends. CDR1 DFQATT and CDR2 SNEGSKA come from the germline V gene (reference sequence).

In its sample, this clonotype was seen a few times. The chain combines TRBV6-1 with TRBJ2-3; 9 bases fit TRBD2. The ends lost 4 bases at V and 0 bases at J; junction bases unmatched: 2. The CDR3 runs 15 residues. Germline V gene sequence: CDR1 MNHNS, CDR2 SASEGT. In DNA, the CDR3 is TGTGCCAGCAGTGGACTAGCGGCAAGCACAGATACGCAGTATTTT. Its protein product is CASSGLAASTDTQYF.

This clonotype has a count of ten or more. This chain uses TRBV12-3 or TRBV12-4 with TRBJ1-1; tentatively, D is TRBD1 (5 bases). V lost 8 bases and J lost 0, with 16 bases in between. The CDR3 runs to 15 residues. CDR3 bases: TGTGCCAGCGAGTCGTCGGGGCGGATGAACACTGAAGCTTTCTTT. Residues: CASESSGRMNTEAFF.

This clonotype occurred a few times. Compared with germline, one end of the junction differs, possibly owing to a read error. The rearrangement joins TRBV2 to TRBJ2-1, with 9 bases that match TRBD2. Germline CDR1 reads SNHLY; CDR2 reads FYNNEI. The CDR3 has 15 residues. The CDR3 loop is CASRPGTSSHNEQFF. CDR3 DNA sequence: TGTGCCAGCAGGCCCGGGACTAGCTCCCACAATGAGCAGTTCTTC.

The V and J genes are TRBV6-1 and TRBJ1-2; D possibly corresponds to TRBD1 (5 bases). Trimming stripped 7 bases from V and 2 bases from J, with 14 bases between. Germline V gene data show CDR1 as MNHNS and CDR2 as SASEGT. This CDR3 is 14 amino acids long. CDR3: CASTEAGGNYGYTF. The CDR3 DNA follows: TGTGCCAGCACCGAGGCCGGGGGGAACTATGGCTACACCTTC.

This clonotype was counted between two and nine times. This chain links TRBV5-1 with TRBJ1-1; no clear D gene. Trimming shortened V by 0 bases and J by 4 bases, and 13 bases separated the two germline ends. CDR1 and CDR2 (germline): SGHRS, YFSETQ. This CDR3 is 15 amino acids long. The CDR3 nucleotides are TGCGCCAGCAGCTTGGTTGGTGGGGAGACCACTGAAGCTTTCTTT. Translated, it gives CASSLVGGETTEAFF.

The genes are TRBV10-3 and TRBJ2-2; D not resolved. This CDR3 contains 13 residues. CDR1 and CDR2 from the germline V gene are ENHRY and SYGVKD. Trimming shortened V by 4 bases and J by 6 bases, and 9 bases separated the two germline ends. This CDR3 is CAISVPGSGELFF. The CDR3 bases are TGTGCCATCAGTGTTCCAGGTTCCGGGGAGCTGTTTTTT.

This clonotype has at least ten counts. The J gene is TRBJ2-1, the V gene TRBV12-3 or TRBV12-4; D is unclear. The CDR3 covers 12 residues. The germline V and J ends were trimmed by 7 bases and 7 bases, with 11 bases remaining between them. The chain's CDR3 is CASIDPTNEQFF. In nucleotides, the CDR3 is TGTGCCAGCATCGATCCCACGAATGAGCAGTTCTTC.

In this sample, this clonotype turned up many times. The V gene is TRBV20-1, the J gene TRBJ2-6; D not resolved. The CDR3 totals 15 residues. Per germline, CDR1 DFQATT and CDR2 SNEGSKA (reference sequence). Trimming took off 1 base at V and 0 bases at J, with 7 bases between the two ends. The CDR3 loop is CSARVGSSGANVLTF. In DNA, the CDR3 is TGCAGTGCTAGAGTGGGCAGCTCTGGGGCCAACGTCCTGACTTTC.

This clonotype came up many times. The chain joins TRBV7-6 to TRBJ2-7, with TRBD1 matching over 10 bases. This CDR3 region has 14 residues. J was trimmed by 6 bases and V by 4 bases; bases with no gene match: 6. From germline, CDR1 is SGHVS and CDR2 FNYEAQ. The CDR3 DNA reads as TGTGCCAGCAGCTCCCGGGACAGGGGAGTCGAGCAGTACTTC. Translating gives CASSSRDRGVEQYF.

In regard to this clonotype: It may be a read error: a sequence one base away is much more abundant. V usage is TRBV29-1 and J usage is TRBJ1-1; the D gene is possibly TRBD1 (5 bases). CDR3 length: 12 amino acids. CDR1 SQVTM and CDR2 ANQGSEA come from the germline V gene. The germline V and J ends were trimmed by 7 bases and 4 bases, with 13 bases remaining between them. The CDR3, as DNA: TGCAGCGGTCGGACGGGGGTCACTGAAGCTTTCTTT. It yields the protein CSGRTGVTEAFF.

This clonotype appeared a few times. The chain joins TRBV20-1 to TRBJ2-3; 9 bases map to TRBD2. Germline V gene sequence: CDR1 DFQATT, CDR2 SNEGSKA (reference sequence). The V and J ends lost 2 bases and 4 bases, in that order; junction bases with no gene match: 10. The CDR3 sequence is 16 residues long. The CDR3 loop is CSARQIGGGAADTQYF. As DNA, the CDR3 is TGCAGTGCTAGACAGATTGGCGGGGGGGCCGCAGATACGCAGTATTTT.

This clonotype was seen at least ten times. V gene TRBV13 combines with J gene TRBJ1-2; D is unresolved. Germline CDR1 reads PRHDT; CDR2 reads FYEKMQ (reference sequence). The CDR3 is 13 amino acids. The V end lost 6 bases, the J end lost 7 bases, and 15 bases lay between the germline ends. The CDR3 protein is CASSGRAPLGYTF. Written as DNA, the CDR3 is TGTGCCAGCAGTGGGAGGGCCCCCCTTGGCTACACCTTC. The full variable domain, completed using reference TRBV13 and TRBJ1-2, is AAGVIQSPRHLIKEKRETATLKCYPIPRHDTVYWYQQGPGQDPQFLISFYEKMQSDKGSIPDRFSAQQFSDYHSELNMSSLELGDSALYFCASSGRAPLGYTFGSGTRLTVV.

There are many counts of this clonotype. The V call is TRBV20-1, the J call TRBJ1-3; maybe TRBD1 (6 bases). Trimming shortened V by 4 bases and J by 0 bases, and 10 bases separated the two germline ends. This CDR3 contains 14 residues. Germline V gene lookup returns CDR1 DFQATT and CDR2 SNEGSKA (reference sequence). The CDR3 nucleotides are TGCAGTGCTAATACAGGGAGCTCTGGAAACACCATATATTTT. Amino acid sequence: CSANTGSSGNTIYF.